This T cell receptor (beta chain) was retrieved from a study of blood T cell repertoires in COVID-19. Overall study context: PBMCs, B-cell-depleted T cells, or T cells provided the cDNA or gDNA that made up the material.

V lost 3 bases to trimming and J lost 0 bases, with 12 bases between them. Germline V CDR1 and CDR2: MDHEN, SYDVKM. This CDR3 has 15 amino acids. Original handling: The assay estimated nucleated cells by amplifying reference gene primers. TCRdb keeps only in-frame clones here, not all; method: immunoSEQ multiplex PCR. D and trimming were read from the DNA, whereas the V and J calls and clone size are those reported in that table. The profile shows around 53,000 clones, 85% to 95% of them singletons. The chain recombines TRBV28 with TRBJ2-7; possible D gene TRBD1, 5 bases. Sequenced input: peripheral blood. The sequence was obtained from a human donor in a cohort sampled during active COVID-19. DNA of the CDR3: TGTGCCAGCAGTTTCCGACAGATGAGCTCCTACGAGCAGTACTTC. It is translated as CASSFRQMSSYEQYF.